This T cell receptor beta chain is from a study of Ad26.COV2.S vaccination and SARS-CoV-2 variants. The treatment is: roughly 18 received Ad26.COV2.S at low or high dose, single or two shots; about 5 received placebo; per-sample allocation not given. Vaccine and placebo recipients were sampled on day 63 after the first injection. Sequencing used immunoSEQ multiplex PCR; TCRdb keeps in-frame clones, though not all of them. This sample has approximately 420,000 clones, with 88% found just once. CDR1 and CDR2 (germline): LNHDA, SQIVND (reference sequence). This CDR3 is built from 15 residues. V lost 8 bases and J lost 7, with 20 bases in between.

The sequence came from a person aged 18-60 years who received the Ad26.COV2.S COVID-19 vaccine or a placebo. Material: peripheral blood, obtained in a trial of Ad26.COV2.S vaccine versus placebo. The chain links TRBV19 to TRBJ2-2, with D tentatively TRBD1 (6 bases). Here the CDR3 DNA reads TGTGCCAGTGCTCAGGGGTGGGGATCCAGCGGGGAGCTGTTTTTT. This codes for CASAQGWGSSGELFF.